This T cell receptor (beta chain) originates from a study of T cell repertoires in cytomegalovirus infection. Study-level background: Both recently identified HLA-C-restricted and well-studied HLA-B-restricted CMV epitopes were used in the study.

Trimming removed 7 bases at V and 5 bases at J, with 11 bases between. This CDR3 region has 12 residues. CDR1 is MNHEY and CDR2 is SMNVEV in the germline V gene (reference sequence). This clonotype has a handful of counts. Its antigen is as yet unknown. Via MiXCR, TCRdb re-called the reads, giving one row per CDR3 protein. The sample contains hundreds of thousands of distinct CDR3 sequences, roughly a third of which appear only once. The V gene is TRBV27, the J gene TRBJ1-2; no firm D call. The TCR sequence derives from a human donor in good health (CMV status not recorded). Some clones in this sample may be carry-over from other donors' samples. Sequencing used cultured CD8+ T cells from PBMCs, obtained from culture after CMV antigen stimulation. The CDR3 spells CASKGWGYGYTF. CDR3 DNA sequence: TGTGCCAGCAAAGGATGGGGATATGGCTACACCTTC.